Each of the 20 T cell receptor beta chains below was sequenced from the same sample in a study of blood T cell repertoires in COVID-19. Assay used: immunoSEQ multiplex PCR; TCRdb lists only in-frame clones, some missing. The table has about 260,000 clones, about nine tenths seen once. Material: peripheral blood. Receptors originate from a man aged 35-49 years who had recovered from COVID-19.

As for this clone: The same CDR3 can be traced to other DNA sequences in this sample. The J gene is TRBJ2-7, the V gene TRBV6-1; a weak D match, TRBD2 (6 bases). The CDR3 runs 14 residues. Trimming removed 0 bases from V and 4 bases from J, with 10 bases in between. In germline, CDR1 is MNHNS, CDR2 SASEGT. The DNA for the CDR3 is TGTGCCAGCAGTGAAGCCGGGGGTGAGTACGAGCAGTACTTC. The encoded protein is CASSEAGGEYEQYF.

The chain employs TRBV7-3 and TRBJ2-7; D is unresolved. This CDR3 region has 13 residues. Trimming left V 2 bases short and J 3 bases short, with 8 bases between. From germline, CDR1 is SGHTA and CDR2 FQGTGA. In DNA, the CDR3 is TGTGCCAGCAGCTTACTGCCCGGCTACGAGCAGTACTTC. It codes for CASSLLPGYEQYF.

The chain carries TRBV19 and TRBJ2-1, with 9 nucleotides matching TRBD2. Unmatched junction bases numbered 3, after V lost 5 bases and J lost 1 base. The CDR3 spans 15 residues. Germline CDR1 LNHDA, CDR2 SQIVND (reference sequence). CDR3 bases: TGTGCCAGTAGTGTTAGCGGGAGTTCCTACAATGAGCAGTTCTTC. It yields the protein CASSVSGSSYNEQFF. Full variable domain (rest looked up from reference TRBV19 and TRBJ2-1): DGGITQSPKYLFRKEGQNVTLSCEQNLNHDAMYWYRQDPGQGLRLIYYSQIVNDFQKGDIAEGYSVSREKKESFPLTVTSAQKNPTAFYLCASSVSGSSYNEQFFGPGTRLTVL.

This clone was seen a single time. V is TRBV6-1 and J is TRBJ1-5; the match to TRBD1 covers 7 bases. The J segment lost 4 bases and the V segment lost 2 bases, leaving 5 bases of the junction unmatched. The CDR3 is 15 residues long. The V gene's germline CDR1 is MNHNS and CDR2 SASEGT. The CDR3 is CASSESRGRNQPQHF. The CDR3 region has the DNA TGTGCCAGCAGTGAATCAAGGGGGCGAAATCAGCCCCAGCATTTT.

J is TRBJ1-1 and V is TRBV5-6; TRBD1 matches 8 bases. Germline V lookup: CDR1 SGHDT, CDR2 YYEEEE. The CDR3 runs to 17 residues. The V segment lost 0 bases and the J segment 3 bases; nucleotides outside the gene matches: 10. This CDR3 reads CASSLGQGARVDTEAFF. CDR3 DNA sequence: TGTGCCAGCAGCTTGGGGCAGGGGGCGCGTGTGGACACTGAAGCTTTCTTT.

This chain connects TRBV4-1 to TRBJ1-6; D is unresolved. The CDR3 is made up of 18 amino acids. Germline lookup yields CDR1 MGHRA and CDR2 YSYEKL. V was clipped by 3 bases and J by 6 bases, with 21 bases between them. The CDR3 coding sequence is TGCGCCAGCAGCCAGCAGGCCGACCGATTCCGACCTAATTCACCCCTCCACTTT. It is translated as CASSQQADRFRPNSPLHF.

The chain combines TRBV5-6 with TRBJ2-3; 16 nucleotides match TRBD2. CDR1 is SGHDT and CDR2 is YYEEEE in the germline V gene. This CDR3 contains 17 residues. V shed 4 bases, J shed 5 bases, and the junction held 7 bases outside the gene matches. CDR3 loop: CASSPGTSGRVGDTQYF. The CDR3, as DNA: TGTGCCAGCAGCCCCGGGACTAGCGGGAGGGTTGGAGATACGCAGTATTTT.

The CDR3 sequence: CASSTQGQGFTEAFF. The CDR3 DNA is TGTGCCAGCAGTACCCAGGGACAGGGTTTTACTGAAGCTTTCTTT. The rearrangement uses TRBV27 and TRBJ1-1, with TRBD1 identical over 9 bases. The length of the CDR3 is 15 residues. The germline V gene encodes CDR1 MNHEY and CDR2 SMNVEV (reference sequence). The J segment lost 5 bases and the V segment lost 5 bases, leaving 9 bases of the junction unmatched.

The J gene is TRBJ2-3, the V gene TRBV9; 11 nucleotides match TRBD2. From germline, CDR1 is SGDLS and CDR2 YYNGEE. CDR3 length equals 16 residues. V gave up 4 bases and J gave up 3 bases; unmatched junction bases: 7. CDR3 DNA: TGTGCCAGCAGCCAATCGGCTAGCGGGAGGACAGATACGCAGTATTTT. It translates to CASSQSASGRTDTQYF.

The V and J genes are TRBV4-2 and TRBJ1-6, with 7 bases fitting TRBD1. This CDR3 is 17 amino acids long. Germline lookup yields CDR1 LGHNA and CDR2 YNFKEQ. After removal of 4 bases from V and 10 bases from J, the junction contained 16 bases not matched to a gene. CDR3 region: CASSRSSAPGGESPLHF. The CDR3 coding sequence is TGTGCCAGCAGCCGATCCTCGGCCCCAGGGGGAGAGTCACCCCTCCACTTT.

The V gene is TRBV19, the J gene TRBJ2-1; 15 nucleotides align to TRBD2. CDR3 length equals 19 residues. Per germline, CDR1 LNHDA and CDR2 SQIVND (reference sequence). Trimming cost V 5 bases and J 0 bases; bases outside gene matches: 8. The CDR3 sequence is CASSVKGTSGRSSYNEQFF. CDR3 bases: TGTGCCAGTAGTGTTAAAGGGACTAGCGGGAGGAGCTCCTACAATGAGCAGTTCTTC.

The V gene is TRBV19, the J gene TRBJ1-1; tentative D call: TRBD1 (6 bases). Trimming removed 5 bases at V and 1 base at J, with 11 bases between. The CDR3 length is 14 residues. Germline CDR1 and CDR2: LNHDA and SQIVND (reference sequence). DNA for the CDR3: TGTGCCAGTAGTCCCTGGACAGAGAACACTGAAGCTTTCTTT. Encoded protein: CASSPWTENTEAFF.

Only one count was recorded for this clone. V usage is TRBV12-2 and J usage is TRBJ1-1. TRBV12-2 represents a pseudogene. The CDR3 has 20 residues. The CDR3 protein is CASRFSPDRGADLLNTEAFF. CDR3 sequence (DNA): TGTGCAAGTCGCTTCTCGCCAGATCGAGGAGCGGATCTCTTGAACACTGAAGCTTTCTTT.

In regard to this clone: One end of the junction varies from germline; a read error may be responsible. The chain uses TRBV11-2 and TRBJ2-1, with 7 bases lining up with TRBD2. The CDR3 runs to 15 residues. Germline V gives CDR1 SGHAT, CDR2 FQNNGV. CDR3 amino acids: CASSLERGLYNEQFF. The CDR3 region has the DNA TGTGCCAGCAGCCTAGAGCGGGGCTTATACAATGAGCAGTTCTTC.

CDR3 sequence (DNA): TGCAGCGTTGATCAACCCGGCAGGGGCACCGGGGAGCTGTTTTTT. Residues: CSVDQPGRGTGELFF. V gene TRBV29-1 combines with J gene TRBJ2-2; D perhaps matches TRBD1 (6 bases). The V end was cut by 3 bases, the J end by 4 bases, with 15 bases between. The CDR3 loop spans 15 amino acids. The germline V gene has CDR1 SQVTM and CDR2 ANQGSEA.

CDR3 loop: CASSLRLAGAAWETQYF. CDR3 sequence (DNA): TGTGCCAGCAGCTTACGTCTAGCGGGGGCCGCCTGGGAGACCCAGTACTTC. This chain connects TRBV11-2 to TRBJ2-5, with 10 bases lining up with TRBD2. Germline assignment: CDR1 SGHAT and CDR2 FQNNGV. The CDR3 has 17 amino acids. J lost 5 bases, V lost 2 bases, and 11 bases had no gene match.

The chain couples TRBV18 to TRBJ2-5, with D tentatively TRBD2 (5 bases). V lost 3 bases to trimming and J lost 2 bases, with 10 bases between them. CDR1 KGHSH and CDR2 LQKENI come from the germline V gene. The CDR3 length is 14 residues. CDR3 nucleotide sequence: TGTGCCAGCTCACCTGTACTAGTTCAAGAGACCCAGTACTTC. Protein: CASSPVLVQETQYF.

The J gene is TRBJ2-7, the V gene TRBV29-1, with D perhaps matching TRBD1 (6 bases). This CDR3 spans 13 amino acids. Trimming removed 5 bases at V and 2 bases at J, with 13 bases between. CDR1 is SQVTM and CDR2 is ANQGSEA in the germline V gene. CDR3 sequence reads: CSVTSGTPYEQYF. For the CDR3, the DNA is TGCAGCGTTACCTCCGGGACACCCTACGAGCAGTACTTC.

The J gene is TRBJ2-3, the V gene TRBV11-2, with D perhaps TRBD2 (5 bases). The CDR3 is 15 residues long. The V end was cut by 4 bases, the J end by 4 bases, with 15 bases between. Looked up from germline, CDR1 is SGHAT and CDR2 is FQNNGV. The CDR3 loop is CASSSYRGPADTQYF. The CDR3 bases are TGTGCCAGCAGCTCCTACCGAGGGCCGGCAGATACGCAGTATTTT.

This chain uses TRBV9 with TRBJ2-5, with 7 bases fitting TRBD2. The V gene's germline CDR1 is SGDLS and CDR2 YYNGEE. This CDR3 region has 14 residues. Unmatched junction bases numbered 3, after V lost 3 bases and J lost 1 base. The CDR3 sequence: CASSDGGIQETQYF. The CDR3 DNA sequence: TGTGCCAGCAGCGACGGGGGGATCCAAGAGACCCAGTACTTC.